Following are 8 T cell receptor beta chains from one sample sequenced in a study of cytotoxic CD8 clonotypes in ibrutinib-treated CLL. Repertoires were generated with immunoSEQ multiplex PCR, while TCRdb's copy carries only in-frame clones and drops some. Among about 130,000 clones listed, 80% to 90% were seen once. The specimen comprised PBMCs, sampled after 24 months of ibrutinib treatment. These receptors were obtained from a human donor with chronic lymphocytic leukemia.

The table lists this clone with a count of one. The rearrangement uses TRBV6-4 and TRBJ1-1, with 8 bases matching TRBD1. Germline V CDR1 and CDR2: MRHNA, SNTAGT. The V and J ends lost 6 bases and 3 bases, in that order; junction bases with no gene match: 0. The CDR3 is made up of 12 amino acids. Here the CDR3 reads CASRQGDTEAFF. The DNA for the CDR3 is TGTGCCAGCAGACAGGGGGACACTGAAGCTTTCTTT.

With respect to this clone: Other DNA sequences within the sample encode an identical CDR3. The V and J genes are TRBV7-2 and TRBJ2-7; 13 bases align to TRBD2. With 6 bases clipped from V and 4 bases from J, the junction kept 3 bases outside the gene matches. The CDR3 runs 14 residues. Germline values: CDR1 SGHTA, CDR2 FQGNSA. CDR3 nucleotides: TGTGCCAGCAGTTCGACTAGCGGGAGGTACGAGCAGTACTTC. Protein product: CASSSTSGRYEQYF.

This sequence joins TRBV6-5 and TRBJ1-2, with D possibly TRBD1 on 6 matching bases. The CDR3 sequence is 15 residues long. Trimming pared 5 bases from V and 8 bases from J, leaving 21 bases between. In germline, CDR1 is MNHEY, CDR2 SVGAGI. For the CDR3, the DNA is TGTGCCAGCAGTGACTACCGGACAGTATTGAAAGGCTACACCTTC. Protein sequence: CASSDYRTVLKGYTF.

The chain employs TRBV9 and TRBJ2-7; D is possibly TRBD2 (6 bases). V was clipped by 3 bases and J by 1 base, with 17 bases between them. Germline V gene data show CDR1 as SGDLS and CDR2 as YYNGEE. The CDR3 spans 16 residues. CDR3 DNA: TGTGCCAGCAGCGCCCTACCCGGGACTGGTTCCTACGAGCAGTACTTC. It translates to CASSALPGTGSYEQYF.

The chain is built from TRBV10-3 and TRBJ2-3; TRBD2 matches 14 bases. The CDR3 is 17 residues long. V was clipped by 6 bases and J by 6 bases; unmatched bases: 11. CDR1 and CDR2 (germline): ENHRY, SYGVKD. The CDR3 DNA reads TGTGCCATCAGGGGGACGGGACTAGCGGGAGCTTCGGATACGCAGTATTTT. Translating gives CAIRGTGLAGASDTQYF.

This chain connects TRBV28 to TRBJ1-6, with 9 bases fitting TRBD1. V trimming: 6 bases; J trimming: 6 bases; junction bases outside the gene matches: 3. CDR1 and CDR2 from the germline V gene are MDHEN and SYDVKM. This CDR3 comprises 14 residues. The CDR3 sequence: CASRNRGLNSPLHF. The CDR3 DNA is TGTGCCAGCAGGAACAGGGGGCTTAATTCACCCCTCCACTTT.

V gene TRBV4-2 combines with J gene TRBJ2-7; the match to TRBD2 covers 11 bases. The germline CDR1 and CDR2 sequences are LGHNA and YNFKEQ. V lost 3 bases, J lost 4 bases, and 8 bases stayed unmatched. The CDR3 is 16 residues long. CDR3 sequence: CASSQDAGLAEYEQYF. Written as DNA, the CDR3 is TGTGCCAGCAGCCAGGATGCGGGACTAGCGGAATACGAGCAGTACTTC.

This chain uses TRBV7-2 with TRBJ1-1; TRBD1 might be the D (5 bases). Germline V gives CDR1 SGHTA, CDR2 FQGNSA. The length of the CDR3 is 14 residues. With 5 bases removed from V and 4 bases from J, the gap between germline ends came to 14 bases. The CDR3 DNA is TGTGCCAGCAGCCCAAGCCGGGGCGGCACTGAAGCTTTCTTT. It specifies CASSPSRGGTEAFF. Full variable domain (rest looked up from reference TRBV7-2 and TRBJ1-1): GAGVSQSPSNKVTEKGKDVELRCDPISGHTALYWYRQSLGQGLEFLIYFQGNSAPDKSGLPSDRFSAERTGGSVSTLTIQRTQQEDSAVYLCASSPSRGGTEAFFGQGTRLTVV.